The clone carrying this T cell receptor beta chain has just a few counts. Its specificity is unknown. The source of the sample is a study of regulatory T cells in long-lasting Graves disease. iRepertoire HTBI primers and Arm-PCR of CDR3 regions built TCR beta libraries. In the original processing: The samples included around 64 TRBV and around 15 TRBJ segments. TCRdb processed the multiplex PCR reads anew with MiXCR; each CDR3 protein has one entry. TCRdb, rather than the study authors, made the V and J calls. The sample lists about 560,000 distinct CDR3 sequences, about 15% occurring once. Indicated time point: newly diagnosed GD, antithyroid drugs for less than 3 months. Researchers made the TCR library from RNA that was extracted from PBMCs. General study results and limits: The study found TRBV28, TRBJ1-2 and TRBJ2-5 favored in persistent disease.

This CDR3 is built from 17 residues. The V gene's germline CDR1 is LGHDT and CDR2 YNNKEL (reference sequence). V shed 0 bases and J shed 5 bases, with 18 bases lying between them. The same sample was also used in a study of T cells in Graves' hyperthyroidism and ophthalmopathy. As that report states: For Graves' hyperthyroidism to be stable, ophthalmopathy could not progress within 18 months.

Sequencing used peripheral blood mononuclear cells (PBMCs), obtained at new diagnosis, from a patient treated with antithyroid drugs. The sequence was obtained from a young man with Graves disease. The chain combines TRBV3-1 with TRBJ2-3, with D possibly TRBD2 on 6 matching bases. In DNA, the CDR3 is TGTGCCAGCAGCCAAGATGCTACTAGCTGGGGAAGAGATACGCAGTATTTT. It codes for CASSQDATSWGRDTQYF.